The entry below describes one T cell receptor (beta chain). This sample is drawn from a study of blood T cell repertoires in COVID-19. Study summary: The samples span acute and convalescent COVID-19 from the United States, Italy and Spain.

In the original analysis: Amplification of reference gene primers was used by the study to estimate nucleated cell counts. This table comes from immunoSEQ multiplex PCR, and its TCRdb copy is limited to in-frame clones, with some not included. That table gives V, J and clone size, and the DNA gave D and trimming. The sample shows tens of thousands of clones, about 85% of them seen only once. Seattle researchers signed up patients amid active infection and tracked them longitudinally. V was clipped by 5 bases and J by 4 bases; unmatched bases: 9. CDR1 is MDHEN and CDR2 is SYDVKM in the germline V gene. The CDR3 covers 15 residues.

The sequenced material came from peripheral blood. This sequence joins TRBV28 and TRBJ1-1; TRBD1 matches 8 bases. The sequence came from a man aged 55 to 69 with COVID-19, enrolled during active disease. The CDR3 DNA reads TGTGCCAGCAGTCCGGACAGGGTTTATCGCACTGAAGCTTTCTTT. It codes for CASSPDRVYRTEAFF.